Sequencing of this T cell receptor beta chain was carried out in a study of T-cell reconstitution after alpha-beta-depleted transplantation in children (dated by TCRdb to the mid-2010s). About the investigation overall: Using TCR repertoire profiling, the study quantitatively followed how T-cell immune reconstitution unfolded in children after TCRalphabeta/CD19-depleted allogeneic hematopoietic cell transplantation. What the work shows at the level of the full study, not this receptor alone: In some patients, the high TCRbeta diversity seen at day 60 was put down to recipient T cells and intrathymic progenitors that had survived conditioning. Hyperexpanded clone frequencies declined over subsequent months; after one year, T-cell counts and TCRbeta diversity were mostly attributed to newly produced T cells. The apparently early alphabetaT-cell count recovery about two months after transplant was reportedly dependent on only several hundred rapidly expanded clones derived from non-depleted graft cells.

From cysteine to phenylalanine, the CDR3 is 13 amino acids long. The read is trimmed to its CDR3 DNA, 39 bases read in frame from base 1. V lost 5 bases and J lost 4 bases; the stretch between them is 11 bases long. The library came from PCR. The instrument given in TCRdb is Illumina HiSeq 2500. TCR library preparation used molecular barcoding, with unique molecular identifiers applied to normalize quantification of the TCRbeta repertoire. The public reads were quality trimmed at Q25 with fastp and then assembled into clones with MiXCR by TCRdb, keeping productive beta chains. Here each entry gathers all rows of one CDR3 protein and keeps the most common genes and DNA. This sample has 200,000 to 300,000 distinct CDR3 sequences in its table, and more than 20% of those were observed once. Jointly, the top ten make up about 2.8% of the sample. The label giving this sample's treatment or condition can be read as: allogeneic hematopoietic cell transplantation with graft depleted of TCRalphabeta T cells and CD19 B cells. TCRalphabeta/CD19-depleted allogeneic hematopoietic cell grafts were given to the transplant recipients, all of whom were children.

The table lists this clonotype with many counts. It has no known antigen specificity. No per-base quality is available; no much larger clone lies one base away. This receptor chain uses TRBV12-3 or TRBV12-4 and TRBJ1-2; TRBD1 is perhaps the D gene, given 6 matching bases. The TCR comes from a girl aged 2-10 years with Fanconi anemia, due to receive a stem cell transplant. The sequencing used PBMCs, collected before TCRalphabeta/CD19-depleted stem cell transplant. The DNA reads TGTGCCAGCAGTCTGCCGGACAGCTATGGCTACACCTTC. Translated, this is CASSLPDSYGYTF.